This T cell receptor (beta chain) was recovered during a study of graft-versus-host responses after intestinal transplantation. For the study at large: Recipients uniformly received anti-thymocyte globulin induction, followed by tacrolimus and steroids for about three years.

Study outcomes and limitations: Analysis identified GvH clones in recipient marrow, with some appearing first in ileum or blood.

The CDR3 loop spans 14 amino acids. Germline lookup yields CDR1 SGHAT and CDR2 FQNNGV. The ends were cut back, 1 base at V and 8 bases at J, with 12 bases in the middle. As for this clone: Antigen specificity is unknown.

Profiled with immunoSEQ multiplex PCR; TCRdb holds only in-frame clones, not every one. The sample has roughly 46,000 clones; approximately 92% are singletons. The input for sequencing was PBMCs, taken 750 to 850 days after a first intestinal transplant, on the day of a second. The receptor's source is a human patient who received an intestinal transplant, so some T cells may come from the graft donor. The rearrangement uses TRBV11-2 and TRBJ2-1, with D possibly being TRBD2 (5 bases). The CDR3 DNA reads as TGTGCCAGCAGCTTAGGGACTGAGGGTCATGAGCAGTTCTTC. Translated: CASSLGTEGHEQFF.